This T cell receptor (beta chain) comes out of a study of cytomegalovirus exposure and HLA in healthy donors. General observations from the study: Associated with cytomegalovirus, according to the listing, were 150 to 200 TCR beta chains.

60 Vbeta and 13 Jbeta primers were used in PCR. The repertoire was sequenced with immunoSEQ multiplex PCR; TCRdb's copy has only in-frame clones and lacks some. This table holds over 80,000 clones, roughly 80% found once. Worth noting for this clone: Its antigen is unidentified.

This CDR3 comprises 16 residues. The germline gives CDR1 LGHNA, CDR2 YNFKEQ. J lost 9 bases, V lost 0 bases, and 8 bases had no gene match. Sequencing was done on a sample of PBMCs. This receptor was identified in a man aged 35-49 years in good health and CMV-seronegative. The V and J genes are TRBV4-2 and TRBJ1-6, with 7 bases aligning to TRBD1. CDR3 nucleotide sequence: TGTGCCAGCAGCCAAGAGGGACAGATGGTGGGTTCACCCCTCCACTTT. Amino acid sequence: CASSQEGQMVGSPLHF.